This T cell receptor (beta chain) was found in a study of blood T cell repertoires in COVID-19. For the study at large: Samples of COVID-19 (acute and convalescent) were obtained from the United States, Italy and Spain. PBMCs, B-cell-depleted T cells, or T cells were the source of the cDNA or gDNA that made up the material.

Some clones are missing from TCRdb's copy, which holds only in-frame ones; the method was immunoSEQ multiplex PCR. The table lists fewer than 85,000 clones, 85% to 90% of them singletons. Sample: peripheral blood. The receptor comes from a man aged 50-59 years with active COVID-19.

The CDR3 spells CASSERGTQPQHF. CDR3 sequence (DNA): TGTGCCAGCAGTGAAAGAGGTACTCAGCCCCAGCATTTT. V usage is TRBV6-1 and J usage is TRBJ1-5; the D is unclear. Germline V gene data show CDR1 as MNHNS and CDR2 as SASEGT. This CDR3 contains 13 residues. The V gene lost 2 bases and the J gene lost 6 bases, with 8 bases spanning the gap.